Detailed here is one TCR beta chain. Its specificity is not known. Data came from immunoSEQ multiplex PCR; TCRdb stores just in-frame clones and leaves some out. Of 2,500 to 3,000 clones listed, 25% to 30% are singletons. With 4 bases clipped from V and 8 bases from J, the junction kept 13 bases outside the gene matches. Germline CDR1 is SGHDN and CDR2 is FVKESK. The CDR3 loop spans 15 amino acids. The record originates from a study of T cells in localized non-small cell lung cancer. Regarding the study as a whole: Uninvolved adjacent lung showed peak T cell clonality, exceeding tumor. Median detection of top 100 tumor clones in adjacent lung was approximately 50 clones.

The sample here was lung tumor tissue, taken before any cancer treatment. The J gene is TRBJ1-2, the V gene TRBV14; TRBD1 matches at 7 bases. The sequence was obtained from a woman aged 35-70 years with stage III lung adenocarcinoma. CDR3 DNA sequence: TGTGCCAGCAGCCCGAACGGGCAGGGGGTAACGGGCTACACCTTC. Its protein is CASSPNGQGVTGYTF.